This T cell receptor (beta chain) was captured by sequencing in a study of cytomegalovirus exposure and HLA in healthy donors. Assay: immunoSEQ multiplex PCR; the TCRdb copy retains only in-frame clones and omits some. The sample shows a few hundred thousand clones, around 86% of them seen only once. Study findings and constraints: According to reports, the classifier identified cytomegalovirus status with high specificity and sensitivity. About 180 TCR beta chains were listed as cytomegalovirus-associated.

Comment on this clone: The antigen remains unidentified.

The receptor was derived from a woman in her late teens or twenties in good health and CMV-seronegative. Sequencing was done on a sample of PBMCs.

The CDR3: CASSVTRKLFF. The CDR3 DNA sequence: TGTGCCAGCAGTGTTACCCGGAAACTGTTTTTT. The gene calls are TRBV2 and TRBJ1-4; D unresolved. CDR1 SNHLY and CDR2 FYNNEI come from the germline V gene. This CDR3 spans 11 amino acids. V dropped 4 bases and J dropped 11 bases, with 8 bases sitting between them.